This T cell receptor beta chain was identified in a study of beta chain features in type 1 diabetes. Study at large: Patients shared similar age, gender and cell yields with healthy donors. Study-wide results and caveats: Insertion counts at VDJ junctions were lower in type 1 diabetes patients, who also showed more deletions there. TCRB CDR3s were moderately but significantly shorter in Type 1 diabetes patients in all four CD4+ subsets.

As to this clone: The antigen remains undetermined.

Blood was drawn once from each donor into heparinised tubes. The draws averaged about 120 mL. Sorting of CD4+ naive, central memory, regulatory and stem cell-like memory cells was performed via CD45RO/CCR7/CD25/CD127/CD95/CD27. Unmatched junction bases numbered 7, after V lost 5 bases and J lost 2 bases. This CDR3 is 16 amino acids long. Germline-derived CDR1 and CDR2 are SEHNR and FQNEAQ (reference sequence). Expressed TCRB transcripts were sequenced because the isolated RNA had all been reverse transcribed beforehand. Sequenced by immunoSEQ multiplex PCR; TCRdb stores in-frame clones only, minus some. Of over 200,000 clones listed, approximately 11% are singletons.

The chain employs TRBV7-9 and TRBJ2-2, with 8 bases aligning to TRBD2. This sequence was found in a man between 25 and 39 years old with type 1 diabetes. The sample was naive CD4+ T cells from blood. The CDR3 DNA sequence: TGTGCCAGCAGCACTAAGAGCGGGGGCAACACCGGGGAGCTGTTTTTT. It codes for CASSTKSGGNTGELFF.